These 3 T cell receptor beta chains came from one sample sequenced in a study of OX40 agonist ivuxolimab in advanced cancers. Assay used: immunoSEQ multiplex PCR; TCRdb lists only in-frame clones, some missing. Altogether over 75,000 clones are present, about 89% being singletons, with the ten largest covering around 0.39%. The sequencing here drew on CD4+ or CD8+ T cells sorted from blood, taken in a trial of the OX40 agonist ivuxolimab. These receptors were obtained from an adult with an advanced solid tumor such as melanoma, head and neck, liver or kidney cancer.

The chain links TRBV19 to TRBJ2-1; D ambiguous. V lost 10 bases to trimming and J lost 0 bases, with 7 bases between them. The CDR3 length is 12 residues. Germline V gene lookup returns CDR1 LNHDA and CDR2 SQIVND (reference sequence). The CDR3 sequence is CATYSSYNEQFF. The CDR3 nucleotides read TGTGCCACATATAGCTCCTACAATGAGCAGTTCTTC.

In DNA form, the CDR3 reads TGTGCCAGTAGTATCGGGGCGGCCCAGCATTTT. Protein sequence: CASSIGAAQHF. The V gene is TRBV19, the J gene TRBJ1-5; a weak D match, TRBD1 (5 bases). The CDR3 is 11 amino acids. Trimming cost V 3 bases and J 11 bases, with 8 bases left between them. From germline, CDR1 is LNHDA and CDR2 SQIVND (reference sequence).

Only one count was recorded for this clone. V usage is TRBV5-1 and J usage is TRBJ2-3; D perhaps matches TRBD2 (6 bases). The CDR3 runs 17 residues. V dropped 5 bases and J dropped 6 bases, with 25 bases sitting between them. In germline, CDR1 is SGHRS, CDR2 YFSETQ. The CDR3 protein is CASSAGGVAEMGDTQYF. CDR3 coding DNA: TGCGCCAGCAGTGCCGGAGGGGTAGCGGAAATGGGGGATACGCAGTATTTT.